Detailed here is one T cell receptor (beta chain). Its specificity is not known. Deletions cut 5 bases from V and 5 bases from J, with 18 bases between. Germline CDR1 and CDR2: MNHEY and SMNVEV (reference sequence). CDR3 length: 16 amino acids. Generated by immunoSEQ multiplex PCR, the TCRdb table keeps only in-frame clones and is missing some. In the table there are 50,000 or so clones, over 90% of which are singletons. The data are from a study of cytomegalovirus exposure and HLA in healthy donors. Study-level results: For most TCR sequences rarity was the rule, although some public TCRs occurred in many donors. Under in vitro conditions, three CMV-associated chains were confirmed as specific for CMV antigens. A list of 150 or so TCR beta chains associated with cytomegalovirus was given.

This chain links TRBV27 with TRBJ2-2; D might be TRBD1 (6 bases). The receptor comes from a man between 18 and 35 years old in good health and CMV-seronegative. The sample taken for sequencing was PBMCs. The CDR3 protein is CASSPTGLVITGELFF. DNA of the CDR3: TGTGCCAGCAGTCCCACAGGGTTGGTGATAACCGGGGAGCTGTTTTTT.